Listed here are 29 T cell receptor beta chains from one sample, sequenced in a study of PD-L1 blockade in urothelial cancer. TCRdb's copy holds only in-frame clones and misses some; the assay was immunoSEQ multiplex PCR. Among about 84,000 clones listed, 85% to 95% were seen once. Sample: PBMCs, taken around atezolizumab (anti-PD-L1) treatment. Receptor source: a man between 60 and 70 years old with urothelial cancer.

The V gene is TRBV11-2, the J gene TRBJ2-7; D gene unclear. The CDR3 totals 12 residues. Germline lookup yields CDR1 SGHAT and CDR2 FQNNGV. Trimming removed 3 bases at V and 7 bases at J, with 10 bases between. CDR3 in amino acids: CASSFASPEQYF. CDR3 nucleotide sequence: TGTGCCAGCAGCTTCGCCAGTCCGGAGCAGTACTTC.

This chain connects TRBV20-1 to TRBJ1-1; 7 bases align to TRBD1. Germline V gene lookup returns CDR1 DFQATT and CDR2 SNEGSKA (reference sequence). Germline trimming cut 7 bases from V and 10 bases from J; bases unmatched to any gene: 9. The CDR3 runs 11 residues. The CDR3 region is CSVNTGVAAFF. For the CDR3, the DNA is TGCAGTGTCAACACAGGGGTGGCAGCTTTCTTT.

CDR3 DNA: TGCGCCAGCAGCTTGGATGGAGACAGCAACACTGAAGCTTTCTTT. This translates into CASSLDGDSNTEAFF. This chain joins TRBV5-1 and TRBJ1-1; TRBD1 is a possible D gene (5 bases). This CDR3 has 15 residues. Germline V gene lookup returns CDR1 SGHRS and CDR2 YFSETQ. The V end lost 0 bases, the J end lost 2 bases, and 11 bases lay between the germline ends.

This clone has just a few counts. This chain uses TRBV19 with TRBJ1-5; D perhaps matches TRBD1 (5 bases). Trimming shortened V by 6 bases and J by 0 bases, and 21 bases separated the two germline ends. This CDR3 has 18 residues. Looked up from germline, CDR1 is LNHDA and CDR2 is SQIVND (reference sequence). The CDR3 DNA is TGTGCCAGTAGCATTTGGACCGCCGGGGGTTATAGCAATCAGCCCCAGCATTTT. Translated, it gives CASSIWTAGGYSNQPQHF. The full variable domain, its missing parts supplied by reference TRBV19 and TRBJ1-5, is DGGITQSPKYLFRKEGQNVTLSCEQNLNHDAMYWYRQDPGQGLRLIYYSQIVNDFQKGDIAEGYSVSREKKESFPLTVTSAQKNPTAFYLCASSIWTAGGYSNQPQHFGDGTRLSIL.

The V call is TRBV5-4, the J call TRBJ2-5, with a tentative D call TRBD1 (5 bases). Trimming took off 1 base at V and 5 bases at J, with 12 bases between the two ends. Germline CDR1 and CDR2: SGHNT and YYREEE (reference sequence). The CDR3 has 14 residues. CDR3 nucleotides: TGTGCCAGCAGCTTGCGATCAGGGTTGGAGACCCAGTACTTC. Translating gives CASSLRSGLETQYF.

In nucleotides, the CDR3 is TGTGCCAGCAGTCGAGGACAGTACGAGCAGTACTTC. This translates into CASSRGQYEQYF. The chain recombines TRBV28 with TRBJ2-7, with TRBD1 as a possible D gene (6 bases). V lost 5 bases to trimming and J lost 4 bases, with 9 bases between them. The CDR3 is 12 residues long. Looked up from germline, CDR1 is MDHEN and CDR2 is SYDVKM.

This chain uses TRBV5-1 with TRBJ1-3; 7 nucleotides line up with TRBD1. This CDR3 has 15 amino acids. In germline, CDR1 is SGHRS, CDR2 YFSETQ. The ends lost 4 bases at V and 2 bases at J; junction bases unmatched: 6. Here the CDR3 DNA reads TGCGCCAGCAGCGGCGAAGGACAGGCTGGAAACACCATATATTTT. This encodes CASSGEGQAGNTIYF.

The chain carries TRBV7-3 and TRBJ1-1; D may be TRBD1 (5 bases). Trimming took 5 bases from V and 4 from J, leaving 26 bases between them. This CDR3 region has 18 residues. In germline, CDR1 is SGHTA, CDR2 FQGTGA. The CDR3 is CASSQTPVRGSEGTEAFF. In nucleotides, the CDR3 is TGTGCCAGCAGCCAAACTCCAGTTCGGGGGTCTGAAGGCACTGAAGCTTTCTTT.

The count of this clone is one. The V gene is TRBV9, the J gene TRBJ2-3; D ambiguous. The CDR3 consists of 15 residues. CDR1 is SGDLS, CDR2 YYNGEE, per germline. Trimming stripped 1 base from V and 1 base from J, with 10 bases between. Here the CDR3 DNA reads TGTGCCAGCAGCGTAACCTCGACACGCACAGATACGCAGTATTTT. It encodes CASSVTSTRTDTQYF.

The rearrangement joins TRBV10-3 to TRBJ2-2; 7 bases are shared with TRBD2. There are 16 residues in the CDR3. Germline V gene lookup returns CDR1 ENHRY and CDR2 SYGVKD. J was trimmed by 5 bases and V by 4 bases; bases with no gene match: 10. The CDR3 spells CAISGGGGSGTGELFF. DNA of the CDR3: TGTGCCATCAGTGGAGGTGGCGGGAGCGGAACCGGGGAGCTGTTTTTT.

The chain uses TRBV27 and TRBJ1-1; D is undetermined. Germline CDR1 MNHEY, CDR2 SMNVEV (reference sequence). This CDR3 contains 14 residues. The ends were cut back, 3 bases at V and 1 base at J, with 9 bases in the middle. CDR3 bases: TGTGCCAGCAGTTTGCGGGGAAGGAACACTGAAGCTTTCTTT. Translated, it gives CASSLRGRNTEAFF.

The chain combines TRBV29-1 with TRBJ1-3, with D tentatively TRBD1 (5 bases). CDR3 length equals 11 residues. CDR1 and CDR2 from the germline V gene are SQVTM and ANQGSEA. V lost 4 bases to trimming and J lost 7 bases, with 8 bases between them. Here the CDR3 reads CSVGEGNTIYF. As DNA, the CDR3 is TGCAGCGTTGGGGAGGGGAACACCATATATTTT.

This rearrangement joins TRBV7-3 to TRBJ2-1; 8 bases line up with TRBD2. V lost 0 bases to trimming and J lost 4 bases; unmatched junction nucleotides: 14. Per germline, CDR1 SGHTA and CDR2 FQGTGA. There are 19 residues in the CDR3. The CDR3 DNA follows: TGTGCCAGCAGCTTAACGGTAGCGGGACGGTCCCTACAGTACAATGAGCAGTTCTTC. It codes for CASSLTVAGRSLQYNEQFF.

V usage is TRBV28 and J usage is TRBJ2-3; D may be TRBD1 (5 bases). This CDR3 is built from 13 residues. The germline V gene encodes CDR1 MDHEN and CDR2 SYDVKM. The V end was cut by 2 bases, the J end by 6 bases, with 9 bases between. CDR3: CASSLPGSDTQYF. For the CDR3, the DNA is TGTGCCAGCAGTTTACCAGGGTCGGATACGCAGTATTTT.

The rearrangement links TRBV7-9 to TRBJ1-2; 7 bases agree with TRBD1. Germline loops: CDR1 SEHNR, CDR2 FQNEAQ (reference sequence). The V segment lost 3 bases and the J segment 3 bases; nucleotides outside the gene matches: 7. The CDR3 contains 15 residues. CDR3 DNA sequence: TGTGCCAGCAGCTTTGCCTCCCAGGGGGACTATGGCTACACCTTC. Its translation: CASSFASQGDYGYTF.

The chain has TRBV7-2 and TRBJ2-3; 8 nucleotides match TRBD2. Germline V gene lookup returns CDR1 SGHTA and CDR2 FQGNSA. J lost 3 bases, V lost 2 bases, and 10 bases had no gene match. The CDR3 is made up of 17 amino acids. DNA of the CDR3: TGTGCCAGCAGCTTACCGGGTAGCGGGATGGGGACAGATACGCAGTATTTT. This gives the protein CASSLPGSGMGTDTQYF.

This rearrangement joins TRBV14 to TRBJ2-7; no firm D call. Trimming pared 3 bases from V and 6 bases from J, leaving 6 bases between. Germline CDR1 and CDR2: SGHDN and FVKESK. The length of the CDR3 is 11 residues. The CDR3 coding sequence is TGTGCCAGCAGCCATTCTAGCGAGCAGTACTTC. This translates into CASSHSSEQYF.

V gene TRBV5-1 combines with J gene TRBJ1-2, with 8 positions matching TRBD1. The CDR3 totals 15 residues. Germline V gene lookup returns CDR1 SGHRS and CDR2 YFSETQ. The V and J ends lost 0 bases and 4 bases, in that order; junction bases with no gene match: 5. This chain's CDR3 is CASSLEQGVAYGYTF. CDR3 nucleotide sequence: TGCGCCAGCAGCTTGGAACAGGGGGTAGCCTATGGCTACACCTTC.

V usage is TRBV2 and J usage is TRBJ2-4; no clear D gene. The CDR3 spans 13 residues. Germline V CDR1 and CDR2: SNHLY, FYNNEI. The ends were cut back, 4 bases at V and 0 bases at J, with 4 bases in the middle. The CDR3 region has the DNA TGTGCCAGCAGTGGACTAGCCAAAAACATTCAGTACTTC. The encoded protein is CASSGLAKNIQYF. Full variable domain (missing parts from reference TRBV2 and TRBJ2-4): EPEVTQTPSHQVTQMGQEVILRCVPISNHLYFYWYRQILGQKVEFLVSFYNNEISEKSEIFDDQFSVERPDGSNFTLKIRSTKLEDSAMYFCASSGLAKNIQYFGAGTRLSVL.

The chain uses TRBV5-1 and TRBJ1-1; a possible D gene is TRBD1 (6 bases). CDR1 and CDR2 (germline): SGHRS, YFSETQ. V was cut by 4 bases and J by 0 bases, with 22 bases left in between. This CDR3 comprises 18 residues. The CDR3 bases are TGCGCCAGCAGCACACCCCCCAGGGGCCCCACCATGAACACTGAAGCTTTCTTT. Its translation is CASSTPPRGPTMNTEAFF. Full variable domain (outside the CDR3, taken from reference TRBV5-1 and TRBJ1-1): KAGVTQTPRYLIKTRGQQVTLSCSPISGHRSVSWYQQTPGQGLQFLFEYFSETQRNKGNFPGRFSGRQFSNSRSEMNVSTLELGDSALYLCASSTPPRGPTMNTEAFFGQGTRLTVV.

In its sample, this clone was seen once. V is TRBV2 and J is TRBJ2-7, with TRBD2 identical over 8 bases. Germline V gives CDR1 SNHLY, CDR2 FYNNEI. Trimming at V came to 6 bases and at J to 1 base, leaving 2 bases not matched to a gene. The CDR3 is made up of 13 amino acids. CDR3 in DNA: TGTGCCAGCAGCGGGGGGGCGTCCTACGAGCAGTACTTC. Translated, it gives CASSGGASYEQYF.

The rearrangement joins TRBV25-1 to TRBJ1-2; D is unclear. Trimming took off 4 bases at V and 2 bases at J, with 11 bases between the two ends. There are 14 residues in the CDR3. CDR1 is MGHDK and CDR2 is SYGVNS in the germline V gene. CDR3: CASSAFTVNYGYTF. Written as DNA, the CDR3 is TGTGCCAGCAGTGCCTTTACAGTCAACTATGGCTACACCTTC.

This clone was detected only once. The chain uses TRBV15 and TRBJ1-2; 7 positions match TRBD1. J lost 8 bases, V lost 3 bases, and 9 bases had no gene match. CDR3 length: 14 residues. In germline, CDR1 is LNHNV, CDR2 YYDKDF (reference sequence). CDR3 sequence: CATSRETGYNGYTF. The CDR3 coding sequence is TGTGCCACCAGCAGGGAGACAGGGTACAACGGCTACACCTTC.

This chain links TRBV11-2 with TRBJ2-7; 11 bases match TRBD2. Germline CDR1 and CDR2: SGHAT and FQNNGV. V shed 5 bases and J 2 bases; nucleotides not matched to a gene: 8. The CDR3 has 16 amino acids. The CDR3 reads CASSTRLAGRTYEQYF. DNA of the CDR3: TGTGCCAGCAGCACCCGACTAGCGGGGCGAACCTACGAGCAGTACTTC. Drawing the rest from reference TRBV11-2 and TRBJ2-7, the complete variable domain is EAGVAQSPRYKIIEKRQSVAFWCNPISGHATLYWYQQILGQGPKLLIQFQNNGVVDDSQLPKDRFSAERLKGVDSTLKIQPAKLEDSAVYLCASSTRLAGRTYEQYFGPGTRLTVT.

The rearrangement uses TRBV5-6 and TRBJ2-7; TRBD2 matches 11 bases. This CDR3 spans 16 amino acids. Trimming removed 4 bases from V and 3 bases from J; junction bases left unmatched: 9. Germline V CDR1 and CDR2: SGHDT, YYEEEE. The CDR3 is CASSPQGGLAVYEQYF. Here the CDR3 DNA reads TGTGCCAGCAGCCCGCAGGGGGGACTAGCGGTCTACGAGCAGTACTTC.

The gene calls are TRBV7-9 and TRBJ1-2; D not resolved. Looked up from germline, CDR1 is SEHNR and CDR2 is FQNEAQ (reference sequence). This CDR3 has 13 residues. Trimming shortened V by 5 bases and J by 5 bases, and 12 bases separated the two germline ends. The DNA for the CDR3 is TGTGCCAGCAGCCGAGGAGCCGCATATGGCTACACCTTC. Its protein is CASSRGAAYGYTF. Variable domain in full (rest from reference TRBV7-9 and TRBJ1-2): DTGVSQNPRHKITKRGQNVTFRCDPISEHNRLYWYRQTLGQGPEFLTYFQNEAQLEKSRLLSDRFSAERPKGSFSTLEIQRTEQGDSAMYLCASSRGAAYGYTFGSGTRLTVV.

This rearrangement joins TRBV5-1 to TRBJ2-3, with 7 bases aligning to TRBD2. V gave up 0 bases and J gave up 5 bases; unmatched junction bases: 6. CDR3 length equals 15 residues. Germline CDR1 and CDR2: SGHRS and YFSETQ. The chain's CDR3 is CASSLVSGMLDTQYF. The CDR3 region has the DNA TGCGCCAGCAGCTTGGTAAGCGGGATGTTAGATACGCAGTATTTT.

The rearrangement links TRBV30 to TRBJ2-5; D perhaps matches TRBD1 (5 bases). The germline V gene encodes CDR1 GTSNPN and CDR2 SVGIG (reference sequence). CDR3 length equals 13 residues. Trimming left V 2 bases short and J 1 base short, with 8 bases between. Here the CDR3 reads CAWSTGTQETQYF. Here the CDR3 DNA reads TGTGCCTGGAGTACAGGCACCCAAGAGACCCAGTACTTC.

The chain combines TRBV18 with TRBJ2-5, with 8 bases matching TRBD1. The CDR3 totals 18 residues. The V segment lost 2 bases and the J segment 4 bases; nucleotides outside the gene matches: 15. Germline V gene sequence: CDR1 KGHSH, CDR2 LQKENI. The DNA of the CDR3 is TGTGCCAGCTCACCAGGTTGGGGAAGGACAGGGCGTAGAGAGACCCAGTACTTC. This sequence encodes CASSPGWGRTGRRETQYF.